The 8 T cell receptor beta chains presented below share a single source sample, sequenced in a study of T cells in localized non-small cell lung cancer. The repertoire was sequenced with immunoSEQ multiplex PCR; TCRdb's copy has only in-frame clones and lacks some. The profile shows tens of thousands of clones, roughly four fifths of them singletons. The source material was peripheral blood, sampled before any cancer treatment. Receptors were obtained from a man aged 35-75 years with stage I lung adenocarcinoma.

The genes are TRBV6-6 and TRBJ2-1, with TRBD2 identical over 9 bases. The V segment lost 6 bases and the J segment 1 base; nucleotides outside the gene matches: 7. Per germline, CDR1 MNHNY and CDR2 SVGAGI (reference sequence). This CDR3 comprises 16 residues. The CDR3 nucleotides read TGTGCCAGCAGCTTAGCGGGAGTGCTTTCCTACAATGAGCAGTTCTTC. Amino acid sequence: CASSLAGVLSYNEQFF.

CDR3 nucleotide sequence: TGTGCCAGCAGTGAATGGGGGAGACAGGGTTCGGGAAACACTGAAGCTTTCTTT. It codes for CASSEWGRQGSGNTEAFF. The J gene is TRBJ1-1, the V gene TRBV25-1; 7 nucleotides align to TRBD1. Germline V gives CDR1 MGHDK, CDR2 SYGVNS. CDR3 size: 18 residues. After removal of 1 base from V and 2 bases from J, the junction contained 13 bases not matched to a gene.

This chain links TRBV19 with TRBJ2-5; D might be TRBD1 or TRBD2, each matching 6 bases. CDR1 is LNHDA, CDR2 SQIVND, per germline (reference sequence). CDR3 size: 14 residues. Trimming removed 4 bases at V and 6 bases at J, with 15 bases between. In nucleotides, the CDR3 is TGTGCCAGTAGTACCCTTAAAGGGGGGCAGACCCAGTACTTC. It encodes CASSTLKGGQTQYF.

This chain uses TRBV27 with TRBJ2-3, with 9 bases lining up with TRBD1. V shed 6 bases, J shed 2 bases, and the junction held 6 bases outside the gene matches. The germline V gene encodes CDR1 MNHEY and CDR2 SMNVEV (reference sequence). The CDR3 runs to 15 residues. For the CDR3, the DNA is TGTGCCAGCAGGGTCCGGGACAGGGCCACAGATACGCAGTATTTT. It yields the protein CASRVRDRATDTQYF.

The V call is TRBV5-1, the J call TRBJ2-1; D possibly corresponds to TRBD1 (7 bases). The germline V gene encodes CDR1 SGHRS and CDR2 YFSETQ. This CDR3 is built from 15 residues. Trimming took off 6 bases at V and 0 bases at J, with 13 bases between the two ends. CDR3 nucleotide sequence: TGCGCCAGCACGTCGGAGGGGGCCTCCTACAATGAGCAGTTCTTC. It encodes CASTSEGASYNEQFF.

The chain recombines TRBV7-8 with TRBJ2-7; TRBD1 matches at 8 bases. The CDR3 has 15 amino acids. Germline loops: CDR1 SGHVS, CDR2 FQNEAQ. Trimming at V came to 2 bases and at J to 4 bases, leaving 7 bases not matched to a gene. CDR3 nucleotides: TGTGCCAGCAGCTTACACGGACAGGGAGCTTACGAGCAGTACTTC. Encoded protein: CASSLHGQGAYEQYF. The full variable domain, completed using reference TRBV7-8 and TRBJ2-7, is GAGVSQSPRYKVAKRGQDVALRCDPISGHVSLFWYQQALGQGPEFLTYFQNEAQLDKSGLPSDRFFAERPEGSVSTLKIQRTQQEDSAVYLCASSLHGQGAYEQYFGPGTRLTVT.

This rearrangement joins TRBV5-6 to TRBJ2-5; 9 positions match TRBD1. V shed 3 bases and J 3 bases; nucleotides not matched to a gene: 3. In germline, CDR1 is SGHDT, CDR2 YYEEEE. The CDR3 contains 14 residues. The CDR3 region has the DNA TGTGCCAGCAGCTCCCGGACAGGGGAAGAGACCCAGTACTTC. This sequence encodes CASSSRTGEETQYF.

V usage is TRBV7-9 and J usage is TRBJ1-2; TRBD1 agrees at 9 bases. This CDR3 spans 14 amino acids. CDR1 and CDR2 (germline): SEHNR, FQNEAQ (reference sequence). Losses at the gene ends were 6 bases for V and 4 bases for J; bases not matched to a gene: 6. The chain's CDR3 is CASSSDRGSYGYTF. CDR3 DNA sequence: TGTGCCAGCAGTTCGGACAGGGGTTCCTATGGCTACACCTTC.